This TCR beta chain is from a study of T cells in localized non-small cell lung cancer. CDR1 and CDR2 (germline): SGHRS, YFSETQ. Trimming cost V 4 bases and J 5 bases, with 12 bases left between them. This CDR3 has 13 residues. Notes on this clone: The target antigen is unknown.

The data were produced by immunoSEQ multiplex PCR, yet TCRdb's version contains in-frame clones alone and is incomplete. The profile shows some 22,000 clones, 88% of them singletons. General study results and limits: Greater blood T cell density accompanied longer overall survival. Maximal T cell clonality occurred in uninvolved adjacent lung, with tumor ranking below it.

The sample here was PBMCs, taken before any cancer treatment. The J gene is TRBJ2-5, the V gene TRBV5-1; D gene ambiguous. The clonotype was recovered from a man between 40 and 69 years old with stage II lung adenocarcinoma. Here the CDR3 reads CASSPRSLETQYF. The DNA for the CDR3 is TGCGCCAGCAGCCCCCGGTCATTGGAGACCCAGTACTTC.